The source of this T cell receptor beta chain is a study of cytomegalovirus exposure and HLA in healthy donors. Using immunoSEQ multiplex PCR, the repertoire was profiled, and TCRdb retains in-frame clones only, with some absent. This table has about 120,000 clones, 70% to 90% appearing once. Germline CDR1 MNHEY, CDR2 SVGAGI. J lost 0 bases, V lost 6 bases, and 5 bases had no gene match. The CDR3 length is 14 residues. The specimen was PBMCs. The chain has TRBV6-5 and TRBJ2-7, with 7 bases aligning to TRBD1. The TCR comes from a woman aged 18-29 years in good health and CMV-seropositive. This CDR3 reads CASSQGQSSYEQYF. Here the CDR3 DNA reads TGTGCCAGCAGCCAGGGACAGAGCTCCTACGAGCAGTACTTC.